This T cell receptor beta chain derives from a study of CD8 T cells in ankylosing spondylitis. The study's findings and limits: Clones linked to disease, bearing a CD8+ phenotype, were relatively rare in peripheral blood. Seemingly characteristic of ankylosing spondylitis blood was a TCR beta motif consisting of about 8 highly homologous variants. According to the report, clones linked to the disease were significantly enriched in matched synovial fluid samples taken from ankylosing spondylitis patients. A number of the motif variants had already been described in reactive arthritis synovial fluid and blood.

Quantitative barcoded 5'-RACE was used to prepare TCR beta libraries. One entry per CDR3 protein, called by TCRdb with MiXCR from the 5' RACE reads. The data hold around 440,000 distinct CDR3 sequences, with 15% to 20% observed a single time. A single count supports this clonotype. Antigen unknown. The CDR3 loop spans 15 amino acids. Per the germline V gene, CDR1 is LGHDT and CDR2 is YNNKEL (reference sequence). With 1 base removed from V and 3 bases from J, the gap between germline ends came to 13 bases. The TCR was taken from a male donor with ankylosing spondylitis. The chain couples TRBV3-1 to TRBJ2-7; unclear D gene. Sequencing was performed on blood, either unsorted or a sorted T cell fraction (not recorded which). CDR3 region: CASSQVADSIYEQYF. For the CDR3, the DNA is TGTGCCAGCAGCCAAGTTGCTGATTCGATCTACGAGCAGTACTTC.